The rows below give T cell receptor beta chains drawn from one sample of a study of blood T cell repertoires in COVID-19. The repertoire was sequenced with immunoSEQ multiplex PCR; TCRdb's copy has only in-frame clones and lacks some. The data show some 530,000 clones, 80% to 90% seen once. The sample comprised peripheral blood. The source of these receptors is a human donor in a cohort sampled during active COVID-19. Each CDR3 is given with its conserved first and last residue. The D gene is left open where the match is weak. Clone size is stated in some rows and not others, as once, few, many or a class when expanded.

v_call,d_call,clone_size,j_call,cdr3_aa,cdr3_nt
TRBV6-5,TRBD1,-,TRBJ1-4,CASSYSGQGYEKLFF,TGTGCCAGCAGTTACTCGGGACAGGGGTATGAAAAACTGTTTTTT
TRBV5-1,TRBD1,-,TRBJ1-6,CASSSDSGTGLNSPLHF,TGCGCCAGCAGCTCCGACTCCGGGACAGGGCTCAATTCACCCCTCCACTTT
TRBV18,-,-,TRBJ1-1,CASSPPGDTEAFF,TGTGCCAGCTCACCACCGGGCGACACTGAAGCTTTCTTT
TRBV7-9,-,-,TRBJ1-1,CASTPGLVNTEAFF,TGTGCCAGCACCCCGGGGTTAGTGAACACTGAAGCTTTCTTT
TRBV3-1/TRBV3-2,-,-,TRBJ1-2,CASGLGGPYGYTF,TGTGCCAGCGGCTTGGGGGGGCCCTATGGCTACACCTTC
TRBV11-2,-,-,TRBJ1-1,CASSLDRKGTEAFF,TGTGCCAGCAGCTTAGATCGTAAGGGGACTGAAGCTTTCTTT
TRBV9,-,-,TRBJ2-5,CASSVRGQETQYF,TGTGCCAGCAGCGTTCGGGGTCAGGAGACCCAGTACTTC
TRBV6-5,-,-,TRBJ2-3,CASLKAGTDTQYF,TGTGCCAGCCTAAAGGCAGGTACAGATACGCAGTATTTT
TRBV30,-,once,TRBJ1-1,CAWRGGGTEAFF,TGTGCCTGGAGGGGGGGAGGCACTGAAGCTTTCTTT
TRBV7-8,TRBD1,few,TRBJ1-3,CASSRTTGVGNTIYF,TGTGCCAGCAGCCGCACAACAGGGGTTGGAAACACCATATATTTT
TRBV27,-,-,TRBJ1-4,CASTSGHPGEEKLFF,TGTGCCAGCACTTCCGGACACCCTGGAGAGGAAAAACTGTTTTTT
TRBV3-1/TRBV3-2,TRBD2,-,TRBJ2-3,CASSQTSGTDTQYF,TGTGCCAGCAGCCAGACTAGCGGCACAGATACGCAGTATTTT
TRBV7-9,TRBD1,-,TRBJ1-3,CASSSSGTGPGNTIYF,TGTGCCAGCAGCTCCTCCGGGACAGGGCCTGGAAACACCATATATTTT